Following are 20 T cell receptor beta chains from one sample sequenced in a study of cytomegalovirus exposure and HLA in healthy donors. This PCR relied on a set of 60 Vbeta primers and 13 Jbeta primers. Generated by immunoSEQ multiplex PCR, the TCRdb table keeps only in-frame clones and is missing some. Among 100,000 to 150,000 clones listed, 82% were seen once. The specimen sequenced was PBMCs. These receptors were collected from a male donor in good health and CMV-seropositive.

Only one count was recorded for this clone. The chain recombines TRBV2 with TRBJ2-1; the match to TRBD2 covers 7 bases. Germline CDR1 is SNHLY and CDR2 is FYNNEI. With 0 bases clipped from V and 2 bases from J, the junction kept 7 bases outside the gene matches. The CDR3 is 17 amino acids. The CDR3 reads CASSEAVGRGTYNEQFF. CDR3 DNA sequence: TGTGCCAGCAGTGAAGCAGTTGGGCGGGGGACCTACAATGAGCAGTTCTTC. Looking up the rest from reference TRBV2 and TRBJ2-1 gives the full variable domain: EPEVTQTPSHQVTQMGQEVILRCVPISNHLYFYWYRQILGQKVEFLVSFYNNEISEKSEIFDDQFSVERPDGSNFTLKIRSTKLEDSAMYFCASSEAVGRGTYNEQFFGPGTRLTVL.

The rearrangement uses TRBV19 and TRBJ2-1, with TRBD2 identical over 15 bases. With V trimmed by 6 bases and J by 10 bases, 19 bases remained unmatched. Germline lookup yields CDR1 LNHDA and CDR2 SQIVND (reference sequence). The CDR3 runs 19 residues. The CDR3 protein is CASSQPHPGTSGRPGEQFF. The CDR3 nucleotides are TGTGCCAGTAGCCAACCGCACCCTGGGACTAGCGGGAGGCCCGGGGAGCAGTTCTTC. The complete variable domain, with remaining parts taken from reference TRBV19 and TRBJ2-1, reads DGGITQSPKYLFRKEGQNVTLSCEQNLNHDAMYWYRQDPGQGLRLIYYSQIVNDFQKGDIAEGYSVSREKKESFPLTVTSAQKNPTAFYLCASSQPHPGTSGRPGEQFFGPGTRLTVL.

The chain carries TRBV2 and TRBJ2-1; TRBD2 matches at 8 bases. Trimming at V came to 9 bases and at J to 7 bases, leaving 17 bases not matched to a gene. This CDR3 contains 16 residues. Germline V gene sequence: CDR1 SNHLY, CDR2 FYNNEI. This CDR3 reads CASRTGRAGAWNEQFF. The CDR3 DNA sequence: TGTGCCAGTAGGACTGGGAGAGCGGGAGCCTGGAATGAGCAGTTCTTC.

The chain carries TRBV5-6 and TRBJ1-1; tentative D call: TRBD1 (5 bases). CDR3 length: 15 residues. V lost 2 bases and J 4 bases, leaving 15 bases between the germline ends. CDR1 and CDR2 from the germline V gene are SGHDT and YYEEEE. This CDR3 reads CASSFLSRVATEAFF. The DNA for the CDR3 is TGTGCCAGCAGCTTCCTGTCCAGGGTAGCCACTGAAGCTTTCTTT.

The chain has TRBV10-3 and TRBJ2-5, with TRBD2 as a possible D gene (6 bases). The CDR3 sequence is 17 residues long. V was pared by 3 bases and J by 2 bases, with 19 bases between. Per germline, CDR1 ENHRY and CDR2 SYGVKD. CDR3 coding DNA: TGTGCCATCAGTGACCCGGGGTCCCTAGCGAGACAAGAGACCCAGTACTTC. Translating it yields CAISDPGSLARQETQYF.

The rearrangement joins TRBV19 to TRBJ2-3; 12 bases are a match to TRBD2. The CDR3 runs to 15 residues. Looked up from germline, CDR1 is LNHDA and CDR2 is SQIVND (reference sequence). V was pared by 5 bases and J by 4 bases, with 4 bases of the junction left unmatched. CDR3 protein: CASSSSGRAADTQYF. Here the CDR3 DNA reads TGTGCCAGTAGTTCTAGCGGGAGGGCCGCAGATACGCAGTATTTT.

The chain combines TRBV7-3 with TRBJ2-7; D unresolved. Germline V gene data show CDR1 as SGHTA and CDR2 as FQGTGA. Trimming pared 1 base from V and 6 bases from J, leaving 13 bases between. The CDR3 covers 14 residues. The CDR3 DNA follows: TGTGCCAGCAGCTTAAATAGTGATTGGGCCGAGCAGTACTTC. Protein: CASSLNSDWAEQYF.

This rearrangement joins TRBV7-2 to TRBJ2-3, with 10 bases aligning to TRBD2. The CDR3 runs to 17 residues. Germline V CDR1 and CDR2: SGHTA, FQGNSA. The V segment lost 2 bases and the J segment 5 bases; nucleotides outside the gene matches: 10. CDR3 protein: CASSLFLAGEGGDTQYF. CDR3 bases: TGTGCCAGCAGCTTATTCCTAGCGGGAGAAGGAGGAGATACGCAGTATTTT.

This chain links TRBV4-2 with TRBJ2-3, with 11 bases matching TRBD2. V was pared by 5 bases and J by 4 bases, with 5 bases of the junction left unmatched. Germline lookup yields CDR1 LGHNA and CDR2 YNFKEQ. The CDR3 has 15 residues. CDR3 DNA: TGTGCCAGCAGCATTCTAGCGGGAGGAGCAGATACGCAGTATTTT. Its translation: CASSILAGGADTQYF.

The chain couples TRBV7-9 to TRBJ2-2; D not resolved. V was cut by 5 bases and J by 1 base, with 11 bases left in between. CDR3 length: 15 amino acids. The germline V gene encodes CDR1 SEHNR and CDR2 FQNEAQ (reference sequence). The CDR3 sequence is CASSTQEVNTGELFF. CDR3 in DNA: TGTGCCAGCAGCACACAAGAGGTGAACACCGGGGAGCTGTTTTTT.

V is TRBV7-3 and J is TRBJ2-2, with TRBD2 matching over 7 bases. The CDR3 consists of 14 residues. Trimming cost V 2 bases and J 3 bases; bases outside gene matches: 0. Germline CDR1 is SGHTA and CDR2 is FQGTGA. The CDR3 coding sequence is TGTGCCAGCAGCTTAGCGGGGGACACCGGGGAGCTGTTTTTT. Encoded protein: CASSLAGDTGELFF.

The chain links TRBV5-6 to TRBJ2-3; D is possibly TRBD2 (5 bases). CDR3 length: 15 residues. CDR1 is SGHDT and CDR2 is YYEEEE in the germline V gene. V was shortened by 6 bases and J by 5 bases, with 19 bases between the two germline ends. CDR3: CASNLPSYAQDTQYF. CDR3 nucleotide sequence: TGTGCCAGCAACCTTCCTAGCTACGCCCAAGATACGCAGTATTTT.

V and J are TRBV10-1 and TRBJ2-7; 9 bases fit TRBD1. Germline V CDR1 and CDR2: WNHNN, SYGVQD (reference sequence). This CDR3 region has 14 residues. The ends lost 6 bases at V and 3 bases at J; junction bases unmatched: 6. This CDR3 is CASRGGTGCYEQYF. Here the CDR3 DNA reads TGCGCCAGCAGGGGGGGGACAGGGTGCTACGAGCAGTACTTC.

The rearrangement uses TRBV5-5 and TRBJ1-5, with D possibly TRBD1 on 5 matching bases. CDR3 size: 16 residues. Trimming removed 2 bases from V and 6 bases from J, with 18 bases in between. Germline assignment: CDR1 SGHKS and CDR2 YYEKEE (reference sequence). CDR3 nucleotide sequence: TGTGCCAGCAGCTTCTGGAGACAGCCGGGGGGTCAGCCCCAGCATTTT. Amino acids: CASSFWRQPGGQPQHF.

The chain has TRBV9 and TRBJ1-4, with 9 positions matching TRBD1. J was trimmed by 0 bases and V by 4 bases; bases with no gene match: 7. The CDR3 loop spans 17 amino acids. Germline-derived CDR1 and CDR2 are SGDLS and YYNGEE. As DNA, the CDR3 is TGTGCCAGCAGCTTTAGTACAGGGGGCGCAACTAATGAAAAACTGTTTTTT. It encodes CASSFSTGGATNEKLFF.

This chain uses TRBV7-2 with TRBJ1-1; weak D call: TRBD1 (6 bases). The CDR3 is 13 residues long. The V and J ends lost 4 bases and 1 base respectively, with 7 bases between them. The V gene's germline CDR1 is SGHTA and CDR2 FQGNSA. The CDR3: CASSSDRNTEAFF. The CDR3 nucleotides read TGTGCCAGCAGCTCGGACAGGAACACTGAAGCTTTCTTT. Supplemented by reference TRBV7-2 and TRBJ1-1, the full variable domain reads GAGVSQSPSNKVTEKGKDVELRCDPISGHTALYWYRQSLGQGLEFLIYFQGNSAPDKSGLPSDRFSAERTGGSVSTLTIQRTQQEDSAVYLCASSSDRNTEAFFGQGTRLTVV.

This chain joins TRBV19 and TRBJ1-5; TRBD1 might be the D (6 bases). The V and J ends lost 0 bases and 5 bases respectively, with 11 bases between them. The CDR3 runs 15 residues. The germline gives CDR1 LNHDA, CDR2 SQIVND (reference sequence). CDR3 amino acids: CASSIDDRSYQPQHF. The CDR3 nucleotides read TGTGCCAGTAGTATAGATGACAGGAGTTATCAGCCCCAGCATTTT.

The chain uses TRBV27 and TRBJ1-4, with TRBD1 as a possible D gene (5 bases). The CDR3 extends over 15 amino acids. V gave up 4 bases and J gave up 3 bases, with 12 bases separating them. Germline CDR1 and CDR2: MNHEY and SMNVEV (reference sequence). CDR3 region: CASSWSYRSNEKLFF. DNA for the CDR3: TGTGCCAGCAGTTGGTCTTACAGGTCTAATGAAAAACTGTTTTTT.

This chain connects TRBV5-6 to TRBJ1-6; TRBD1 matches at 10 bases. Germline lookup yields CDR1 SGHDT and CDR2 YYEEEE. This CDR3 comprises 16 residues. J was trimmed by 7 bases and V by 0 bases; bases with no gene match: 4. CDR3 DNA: TGTGCCAGCAGCTTGGCCGGGACAGGGGTAAATTCACCCCTCCACTTT. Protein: CASSLAGTGVNSPLHF.

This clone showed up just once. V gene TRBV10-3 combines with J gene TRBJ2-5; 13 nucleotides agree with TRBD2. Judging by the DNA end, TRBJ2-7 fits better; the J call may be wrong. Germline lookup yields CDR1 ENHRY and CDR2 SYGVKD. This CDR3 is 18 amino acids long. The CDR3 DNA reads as TGTGCCATCAGCTGGACTAGCGGGAGTGGCCTACCCTCCTACGAGCAGTACTTC. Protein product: CAISWTSGSGLPSYEQYF.